This T cell receptor beta chain comes out of a study of cytomegalovirus exposure and HLA in healthy donors. The primer mix had 60 Vbeta and 13 Jbeta primers. Using immunoSEQ multiplex PCR, the repertoire was profiled, and TCRdb retains in-frame clones only, with some absent. The table records nearly 300,000 clones, about nine tenths of them present only once. Overall study findings and caveats: It was 150 to 200 TCR beta chains that were listed as cytomegalovirus-associated.

The CDR3 is 14 amino acids. The V gene's germline CDR1 is MNHEY and CDR2 SVGAGI. The V segment lost 6 bases and the J segment 0 bases; nucleotides outside the gene matches: 2. This clone was found a few times. As yet, its antigen is unknown. The sequencing input was PBMCs. The J gene is TRBJ1-3, the V gene TRBV6-5, with 7 bases identical to TRBD1. The sequence was collected from a man aged 35 to 55 in good health and CMV-seropositive. DNA for the CDR3: TGTGCCAGCAGCGGACAGGACTCTGGAAACACCATATATTTT. It encodes CASSGQDSGNTIYF.